These 21 T cell receptor beta chains were all obtained from the same sample, sequenced in a study of CD8 T cells in Susac syndrome (dated by TCRdb to the late 2010s). The method was the immunoSEQ multiplex PCR assay. RNA was extracted with the RNeasy kit and roughly 0.45 to 1 ug was reverse transcribed using random hexamers. TCRdb trimmed public reads at Q25 via fastp, called clones via MiXCR and kept in-frame beta chains. One record per CDR3 amino acid sequence lists the most common genes and DNA. Counted in this sample were about 110,000 distinct CDR3 sequences; about 95% of them appeared once. The ten most abundant clones make up around 0.1% of the sample. Sequenced input: CD4+ T cells from PBMCs. These receptors all stem from a human donor in good health.

The rearrangement uses TRBV7-2 and TRBJ2-7; D ambiguous. The CDR3 is 16 residues long. Per the germline V gene, CDR1 is SGHTA and CDR2 is FQGNSA. Trimming shortened V by 3 bases and J by 1 base, and 16 bases separated the two germline ends. The CDR3 DNA reads as TGTGCCAGCAGCTTGGGGTTTTGGACGGTATCCTACGAGCAGTACTTC. Translation: CASSLGFWTVSYEQYF. Supplemented by reference TRBV7-2 and TRBJ2-7, the full variable domain reads GAGVSQSPSNKVTEKGKDVELRCDPISGHTALYWYRQSLGQGLEFLIYFQGNSAPDKSGLPSDRFSAERTGGSVSTLTIQRTQQEDSAVYLCASSLGFWTVSYEQYFGPGTRLTVT.

J is TRBJ2-7 and V is TRBV20-1; TRBD1 might be the D (6 bases). Germline values: CDR1 DFQATT, CDR2 SNEGSKA (reference sequence). The CDR3 totals 11 residues. V lost 5 bases, J lost 3 bases, and 8 bases lay in between. CDR3 sequence (DNA): TGCAGTGCTTCGGACAGCTACGAGCAGTACTTC. It translates to CSASDSYEQYF.

The chain employs TRBV29-1 and TRBJ1-5; possibly TRBD1 for D (6 bases). CDR3 length: 12 residues. Germline V gene lookup returns CDR1 SQVTM and CDR2 ANQGSEA. V was trimmed by 6 bases and J by 3 bases, leaving 9 bases between them. The CDR3 is CSVGAVNQPQHF. CDR3 nucleotide sequence: TGCAGCGTGGGGGCCGTCAATCAGCCCCAGCATTTT. The full variable domain, in which reference TRBV29-1 and TRBJ1-5 provide the parts outside the CDR3, is SAVISQKPSRDICQRGTSLTIQCQVDSQVTMMFWYRQQPGQSLTLIATANQGSEATYESGFVIDKFPISRPNLTFSTLTVSNMSPEDSSIYLCSVGAVNQPQHFGDGTRLSIL.

V is TRBV23-1 and J is TRBJ1-2, with TRBD1 matching 12 bases. TRBV23-1 is given ORF status, its function remaining uncertain. The CDR3 totals 17 residues. V lost 0 bases and J lost 6; bases outside the gene matches: 8. This CDR3 is CASSQSEGTGGNDGYTF. CDR3 sequence (DNA): TGCGCCAGCAGTCAATCGGAGGGGACAGGGGGCAATGATGGCTACACCTTC.

The chain combines TRBV3-1 with TRBJ2-7; D might be TRBD2 (5 bases). V was pared by 2 bases and J by 0 bases, with 11 bases between. Looked up from germline, CDR1 is LGHDT and CDR2 is YNNKEL (reference sequence). This CDR3 is 15 amino acids long. The CDR3 here is CASSQSGSGSYEQYF. CDR3 nucleotide sequence: TGTGCCAGCAGCCAAAGCGGTTCCGGCTCCTACGAGCAGTACTTC.

The chain uses TRBV29-1 and TRBJ2-7; either TRBD1 or TRBD2 may supply D (5 bases each). V shed 6 bases and J shed 2 bases, with 14 bases lying between them. The CDR3 is made up of 13 amino acids. The V gene's germline CDR1 is SQVTM and CDR2 ANQGSEA. CDR3 protein: CSVVGDATYEQYF. CDR3 coding DNA: TGCAGCGTGGTAGGGGACGCCACCTACGAGCAGTACTTC.

J is TRBJ2-5 and V is TRBV11-2; perhaps TRBD1 as D (5 bases). Trimming took off 3 bases at V and 1 base at J, with 6 bases between the two ends. The CDR3 totals 13 residues. Germline V lookup: CDR1 SGHAT, CDR2 FQNNGV. Here the CDR3 reads CASSLGRQETQYF. For the CDR3, the DNA is TGTGCCAGCAGCTTGGGGCGCCAAGAGACCCAGTACTTC.

This sequence joins TRBV18 and TRBJ1-1, with a tentative D call TRBD1 (5 bases). There are 15 residues in the CDR3. V was pared by 2 bases and J by 7 bases, with 17 bases between. CDR1 is KGHSH and CDR2 is LQKENI in the germline V gene. In DNA form, the CDR3 reads TGTGCCAGCTCACCAGCAGGGACCGTCCCTCATGAAGCTTTCTTT. This codes for CASSPAGTVPHEAFF.

This rearrangement joins TRBV29-1 to TRBJ1-2, with no clear D. Trimming left V 4 bases short and J 2 bases short, with 11 bases between. The CDR3 runs to 13 residues. Per the germline V gene, CDR1 is SQVTM and CDR2 is ANQGSEA. DNA of the CDR3: TGCAGCGTTGCGCGTCAGGAAAACTATGGCTACACCTTC. Encoded protein: CSVARQENYGYTF.

The chain links TRBV9 to TRBJ2-7; 9 bases agree with TRBD2. J gave up 3 bases and V 3 bases, and 4 bases lay outside the gene matches. This CDR3 has 14 residues. The germline gives CDR1 SGDLS, CDR2 YYNGEE. CDR3 amino acids: CASSALSGSYEQYF. CDR3 coding DNA: TGTGCCAGCAGCGCCCTTAGCGGGAGCTACGAGCAGTACTTC.

The chain has TRBV7-2 and TRBJ1-2, with 9 bases matching TRBD1. The CDR3 consists of 17 residues. Germline CDR1 and CDR2: SGHTA and FQGNSA. The ends lost 5 bases at V and 4 bases at J; junction bases unmatched: 14. CDR3 DNA sequence: TGTGCCAGCAGCATCCGGACACAGGGGGCTGAGCTCTATGGCTACACCTTC. Its translation is CASSIRTQGAELYGYTF. Combining the CDR3 with reference TRBV7-2 and TRBJ1-2 gives the whole variable domain GAGVSQSPSNKVTEKGKDVELRCDPISGHTALYWYRQSLGQGLEFLIYFQGNSAPDKSGLPSDRFSAERTGGSVSTLTIQRTQQEDSAVYLCASSIRTQGAELYGYTFGSGTRLTVV.

The chain recombines TRBV20-1 with TRBJ2-3; D tentatively fits TRBD1 or TRBD2 (5 bases each). Germline V lookup: CDR1 DFQATT, CDR2 SNEGSKA (reference sequence). The CDR3 loop spans 17 amino acids. The CDR3 protein is CSASARGRARSTDTQYF. CDR3 coding DNA: TGCAGCGCCAGCGCCCGGGGACGGGCACGAAGCACAGATACGCAGTATTTT.

The chain recombines TRBV7-3 with TRBJ2-1, with 10 bases identical to TRBD2. V shed 4 bases, J shed 0 bases, and the junction held 0 bases outside the gene matches. This CDR3 has 15 amino acids. Germline V lookup: CDR1 SGHTA, CDR2 FQGTGA. The CDR3, as DNA: TGTGCCAGCAGCTCTAGCGGGGGCTCCTACAATGAGCAGTTCTTC. This translates into CASSSSGGSYNEQFF.

This clonotype occurred once. V gene TRBV6-1 combines with J gene TRBJ2-7; a possible D gene is TRBD2 (5 bases). V was trimmed by 2 bases and J by 6 bases, leaving 17 bases between them. The CDR3 totals 15 residues. Germline values: CDR1 MNHNS, CDR2 SASEGT. This chain's CDR3 is CASSEMSMQLAEQYF. CDR3 DNA: TGTGCCAGCAGTGAAATGAGTATGCAGCTAGCCGAGCAGTACTTC.

V usage is TRBV30 and J usage is TRBJ2-1, with 7 bases identical to TRBD2. CDR3 length: 15 amino acids. The V segment lost 2 bases and the J segment 7 bases; nucleotides outside the gene matches: 11. CDR1 and CDR2 (germline): GTSNPN, SVGIG (reference sequence). DNA for the CDR3: TGTGCCTGGAGTAGAACAGGACTAGGGGCGAATGAGCAGTTCTTC. Translating it yields CAWSRTGLGANEQFF.

This CDR3 is CASSLTGLIAKNIQYF. The CDR3 DNA reads TGTGCCAGCAGTCTTACAGGGCTAATAGCCAAAAACATTCAGTACTTC. The rearrangement joins TRBV12-3 or TRBV12-4 to TRBJ2-4, with D maybe TRBD1 (6 bases). This CDR3 spans 16 amino acids. Trimming left V 5 bases short and J 0 bases short, with 14 bases between.

The genes are TRBV7-3 and TRBJ2-2; D gene uncertain. This CDR3 contains 14 residues. CDR1 and CDR2 from the germline V gene are SGHTA and FQGTGA. With 1 base removed from V and 4 bases from J, the gap between germline ends came to 7 bases. CDR3 nucleotides: TGTGCCAGCAGCTTAAAGAGTGGCACCGGGGAGCTGTTTTTT. It is translated as CASSLKSGTGELFF.

The sample holds one count of this clonotype. The chain links TRBV12-5 to TRBJ1-1; D is possibly TRBD1 (5 bases). Germline V gene data show CDR1 as LGHNT and CDR2 as FRNRAP. Trimming left V 6 bases short and J 1 base short, with 12 bases between. The CDR3 covers 14 residues. Written as DNA, the CDR3 is TGTGCTAGTGGAACCGGACATAGGAACACTGAAGCTTTCTTT. Protein: CASGTGHRNTEAFF.

The V and J genes are TRBV12-3 or TRBV12-4 and TRBJ2-7, with no clear D. The ends were cut back, 7 bases at V and 2 bases at J, with 21 bases in the middle. The CDR3 contains 16 residues. The DNA for the CDR3 is TGTGCCAGCACTTCCCGTTGGCAGCTCGCGACCTACGAGCAGTACTTC. Translated: CASTSRWQLATYEQYF.

The chain combines TRBV29-1 with TRBJ2-3, with D maybe TRBD1 (6 bases). The CDR3 is 17 residues long. Looked up from germline, CDR1 is SQVTM and CDR2 is ANQGSEA. V gave up 1 base and J gave up 0 bases, with 17 bases separating them. The CDR3 region is CSVEGPVGHSSTDTQYF. The CDR3 nucleotides are TGCAGCGTTGAAGGGCCCGTGGGACACTCTAGCACAGATACGCAGTATTTT.

The CDR3 loop reads CASSEGSGDTQYF. The CDR3 DNA follows: TGTGCCAGCAGTGAAGGTTCGGGAGATACGCAGTATTTT. This sequence joins TRBV6-1 and TRBJ2-3; D remains unclear. Trimming took 1 base from V and 5 from J, leaving 7 bases between them. The CDR3 is made up of 13 amino acids. CDR1 MNHNS and CDR2 SASEGT come from the germline V gene.